Below are 7 T cell receptor beta chains sequenced from a single sample in a study of T-cell reconstitution after alpha-beta-depleted transplantation in children. For TCRbeta, the library was prepared with unique molecular identifiers. Each CDR3 protein gets one entry after TCRdb re-called the PCR reads with MiXCR. The data hold fewer than 750,000 distinct CDR3 sequences, with 20% to 25% observed a single time. The sequencing here drew on PBMCs, mostly from graft donor cells, taken 360 days after TCRalphabeta/CD19-depleted stem cell transplant. These receptors were obtained from a boy younger than two who had a stem cell transplant for acute myeloid leukemia, so the T cells may come from the graft donor.

This clonotype was observed a handful of times. CDR3 sequence: CAISVSRAESYEQYF. CDR3 sequence (DNA): TGTGCCATCAGTGTCTCCAGGGCCGAATCCTACGAGCAGTACTTC. J is TRBJ2-7 and V is TRBV10-3; a possible D gene is TRBD1 (5 bases). The CDR3 spans 15 residues. The germline V and J ends were trimmed by 4 bases and 1 base, with 14 bases remaining between them. Germline-derived CDR1 and CDR2 are ENHRY and SYGVKD.

This clonotype was observed at least ten times. The genes are TRBV29-1 and TRBJ1-5; D call uncertain. In germline, CDR1 is SQVTM, CDR2 ANQGSEA. The CDR3 is made up of 13 amino acids. Trimming removed 4 bases at V and 3 bases at J, with 10 bases between. The CDR3 region has the DNA TGCAGCGTTGGGGTTGCTAACAATCAGCCCCAGCATTTT. This sequence encodes CSVGVANNQPQHF.

This clonotype has at least ten counts. This chain links TRBV20-1 with TRBJ2-1; 9 positions match TRBD2. V lost 1 base and J lost 0; bases outside the gene matches: 4. The CDR3 length is 16 residues. CDR1 is DFQATT, CDR2 SNEGSKA, per germline (reference sequence). CDR3 amino acids: CSARGLAGSSYNEQFF. In DNA form, the CDR3 reads TGCAGTGCTAGAGGCCTAGCGGGGAGCTCCTACAATGAGCAGTTCTTC.

The chain joins TRBV7-9 to TRBJ2-3; TRBD1 matches at 11 bases. The ends lost 3 bases at V and 5 bases at J; junction bases unmatched: 4. The CDR3 contains 15 residues. Germline CDR1 reads SEHNR; CDR2 reads FQNEAQ (reference sequence). DNA of the CDR3: TGTGCCAGCAGCTTCACGGACAGGGGGCAAGATACGCAGTATTTT. Residues: CASSFTDRGQDTQYF.

This clonotype appeared a few times. The chain carries TRBV10-3 and TRBJ1-5; 8 nucleotides align to TRBD1. Germline-derived CDR1 and CDR2 are ENHRY and SYGVKD. The CDR3 contains 13 residues. The ends lost 8 bases at V and 4 bases at J; junction bases unmatched: 4. The CDR3 bases are TGTGCCATCTCGGACAGGGAAAATCAGCCCCAGCATTTT. This encodes CAISDRENQPQHF.

This clonotype was seen a handful of times. The chain recombines TRBV25-1 with TRBJ2-5; D possibly corresponds to TRBD1 (6 bases). Germline V gives CDR1 MGHDK, CDR2 SYGVNS. The CDR3 sequence is 13 residues long. Trimming removed 7 bases at V and 2 bases at J, with 11 bases between. CDR3 in DNA: TGTGCCAGCACCGTCGGACAGCAAGAGACCCAGTACTTC. It is translated as CASTVGQQETQYF.

Ten or more counts support this clonotype. V gene TRBV29-1 combines with J gene TRBJ2-5, with D perhaps TRBD2 (6 bases). Germline lookup yields CDR1 SQVTM and CDR2 ANQGSEA. The CDR3 contains 13 residues. V lost 4 bases to trimming and J lost 1 base, with 10 bases between them. Here the CDR3 DNA reads TGCAGCGTTGGGAGGGGTACCCAAGAGACCCAGTACTTC. This translates into CSVGRGTQETQYF. Filled out from reference TRBV29-1 and TRBJ2-5, the complete variable domain reads SAVISQKPSRDICQRGTSLTIQCQVDSQVTMMFWYRQQPGQSLTLIATANQGSEATYESGFVIDKFPISRPNLTFSTLTVSNMSPEDSSIYLCSVGRGTQETQYFGPGTRLLVL.